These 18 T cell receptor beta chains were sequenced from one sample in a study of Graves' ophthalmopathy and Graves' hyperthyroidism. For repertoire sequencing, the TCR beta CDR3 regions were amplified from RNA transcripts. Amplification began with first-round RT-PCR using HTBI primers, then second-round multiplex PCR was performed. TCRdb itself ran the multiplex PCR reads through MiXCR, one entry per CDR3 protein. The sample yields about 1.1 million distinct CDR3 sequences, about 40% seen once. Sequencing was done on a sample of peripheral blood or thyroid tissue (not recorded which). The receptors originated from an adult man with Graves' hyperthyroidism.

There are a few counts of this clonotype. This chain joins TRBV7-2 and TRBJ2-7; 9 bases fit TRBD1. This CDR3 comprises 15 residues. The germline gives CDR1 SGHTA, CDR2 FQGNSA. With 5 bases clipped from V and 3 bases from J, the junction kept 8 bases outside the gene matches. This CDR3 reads CASSLSGQGDYEQYF. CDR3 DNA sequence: TGTGCCAGCAGCCTCTCGGGACAGGGCGACTACGAGCAGTACTTC. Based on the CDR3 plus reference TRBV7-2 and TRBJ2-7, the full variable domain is GAGVSQSPSNKVTEKGKDVELRCDPISGHTALYWYRQSLGQGLEFLIYFQGNSAPDKSGLPSDRFSAERTGGSVSTLTIQRTQQEDSAVYLCASSLSGQGDYEQYFGPGTRLTVT.

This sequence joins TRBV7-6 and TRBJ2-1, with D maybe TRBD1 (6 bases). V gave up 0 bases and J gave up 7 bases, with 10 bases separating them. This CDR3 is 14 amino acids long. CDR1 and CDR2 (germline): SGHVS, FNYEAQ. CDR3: CASSLAAQGNEQFF. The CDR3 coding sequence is TGTGCCAGCAGCTTAGCCGCTCAGGGGAATGAGCAGTTCTTC.

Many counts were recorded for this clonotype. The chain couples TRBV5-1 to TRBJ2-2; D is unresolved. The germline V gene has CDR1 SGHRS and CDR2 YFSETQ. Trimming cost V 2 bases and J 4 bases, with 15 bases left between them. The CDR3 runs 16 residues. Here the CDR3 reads CASSFTTPGPTGELFF. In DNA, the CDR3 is TGCGCCAGCAGCTTTACCACACCGGGCCCCACCGGGGAGCTGTTTTTT.

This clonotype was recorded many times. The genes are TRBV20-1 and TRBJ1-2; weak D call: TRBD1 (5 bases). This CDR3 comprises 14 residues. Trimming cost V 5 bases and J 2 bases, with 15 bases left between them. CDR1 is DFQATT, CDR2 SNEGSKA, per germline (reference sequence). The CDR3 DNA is TGCAGTGCTCGGGGCTTGTTACAGAACTATGGCTACACCTTC. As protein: CSARGLLQNYGYTF.

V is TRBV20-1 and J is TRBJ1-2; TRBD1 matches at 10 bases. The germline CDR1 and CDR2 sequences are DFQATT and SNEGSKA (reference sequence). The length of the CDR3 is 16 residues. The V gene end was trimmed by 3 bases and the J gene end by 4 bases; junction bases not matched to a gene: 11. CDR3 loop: CSARGQGHLRGYGYTF. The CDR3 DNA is TGCAGTGCTAGGGGACAGGGGCACCTACGGGGCTATGGCTACACCTTC.

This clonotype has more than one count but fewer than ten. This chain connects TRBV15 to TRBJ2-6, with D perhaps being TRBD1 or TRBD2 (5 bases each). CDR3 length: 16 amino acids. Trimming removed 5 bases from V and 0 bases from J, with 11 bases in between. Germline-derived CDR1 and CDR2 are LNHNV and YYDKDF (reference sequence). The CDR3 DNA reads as TGTGCCACCAGCGTGGGACGTAGCTCTGGGGCCAACGTCCTGACTTTC. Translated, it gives CATSVGRSSGANVLTF.

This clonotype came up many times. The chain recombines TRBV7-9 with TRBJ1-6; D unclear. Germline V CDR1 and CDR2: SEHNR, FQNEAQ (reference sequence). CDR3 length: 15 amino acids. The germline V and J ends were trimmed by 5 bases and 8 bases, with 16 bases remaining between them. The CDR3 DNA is TGTGCCAGCAGCACCAGTGGTAGTGCTGATTCACCCCTCCACTTT. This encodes CASSTSGSADSPLHF.

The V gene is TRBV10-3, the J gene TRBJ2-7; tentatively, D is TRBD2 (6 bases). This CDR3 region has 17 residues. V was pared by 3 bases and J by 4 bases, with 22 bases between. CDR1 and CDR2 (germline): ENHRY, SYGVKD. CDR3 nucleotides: TGTGCCATCAGTGACACTAGTGTCGGGAGTGTCTCGTACGAGCAGTACTTC. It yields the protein CAISDTSVGSVSYEQYF.

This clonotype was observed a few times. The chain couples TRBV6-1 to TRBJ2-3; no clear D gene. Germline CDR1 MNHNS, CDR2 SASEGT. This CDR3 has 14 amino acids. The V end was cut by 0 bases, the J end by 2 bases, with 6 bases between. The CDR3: CASSEAWNTDTQYF. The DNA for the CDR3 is TGTGCCAGCAGTGAAGCGTGGAACACAGATACGCAGTATTTT.

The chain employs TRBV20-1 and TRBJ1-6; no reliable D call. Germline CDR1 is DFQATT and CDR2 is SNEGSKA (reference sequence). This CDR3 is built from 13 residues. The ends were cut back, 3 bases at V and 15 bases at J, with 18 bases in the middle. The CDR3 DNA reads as TGCAGTGCTAGGCCACTAGCGGGGTCGAACCTCCACTTT. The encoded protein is CSARPLAGSNLHF.

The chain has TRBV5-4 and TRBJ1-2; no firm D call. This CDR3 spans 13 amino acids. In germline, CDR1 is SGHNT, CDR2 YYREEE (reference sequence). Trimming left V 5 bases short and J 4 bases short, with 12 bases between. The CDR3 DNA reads TGTGCCAGCAGTTTCGGCCCCGGCTATGGCTACACCTTC. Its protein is CASSFGPGYGYTF. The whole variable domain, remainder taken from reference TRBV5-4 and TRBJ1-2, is ETGVTQSPTHLIKTRGQQVTLRCSSQSGHNTVSWYQQALGQGPQFIFQYYREEENGRGNFPPRFSGLQFPNYSSELNVNALELDDSALYLCASSFGPGYGYTFGSGTRLTVV.

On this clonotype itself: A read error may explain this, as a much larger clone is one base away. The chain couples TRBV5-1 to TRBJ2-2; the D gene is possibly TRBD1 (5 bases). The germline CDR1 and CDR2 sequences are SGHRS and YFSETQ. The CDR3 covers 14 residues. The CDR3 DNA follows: TGCGCCATCAGCTTCTGGACAAGCACCGGGGAGCTGTTTTTT. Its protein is CAISFWTSTGELFF.

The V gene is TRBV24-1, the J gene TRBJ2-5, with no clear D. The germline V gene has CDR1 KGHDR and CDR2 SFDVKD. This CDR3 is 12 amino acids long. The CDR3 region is CARLPFQETQYF. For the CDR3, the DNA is TGTGCTAGGTTGCCGTTCCAAGAGACCCAGTACTTC.

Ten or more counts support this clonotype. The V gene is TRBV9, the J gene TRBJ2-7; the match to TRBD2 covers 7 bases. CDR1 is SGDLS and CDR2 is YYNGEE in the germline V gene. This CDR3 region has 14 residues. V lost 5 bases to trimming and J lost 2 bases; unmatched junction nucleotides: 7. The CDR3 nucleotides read TGTGCCAGCAGTGGGAGGGACTCAGCCTACGAGCAGTACTTC. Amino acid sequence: CASSGRDSAYEQYF. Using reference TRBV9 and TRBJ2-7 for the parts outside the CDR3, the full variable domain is DSGVTQTPKHLITATGQRVTLRCSPRSGDLSVYWYQQSLDQGLQFLIQYYNGEERAKGNILERFSAQQFPDLHSELNLSSLELGDSALYFCASSGRDSAYEQYFGPGTRLTVT.

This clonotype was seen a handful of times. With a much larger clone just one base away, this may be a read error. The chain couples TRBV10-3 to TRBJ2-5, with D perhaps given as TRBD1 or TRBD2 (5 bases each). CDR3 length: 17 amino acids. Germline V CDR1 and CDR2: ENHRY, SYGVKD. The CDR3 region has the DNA TGTGCCAGCAGTGAAGGCTCGGGGCTTGGTCCCAAAGAGACCCAGTACTTC. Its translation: CASSEGSGLGPKETQYF.

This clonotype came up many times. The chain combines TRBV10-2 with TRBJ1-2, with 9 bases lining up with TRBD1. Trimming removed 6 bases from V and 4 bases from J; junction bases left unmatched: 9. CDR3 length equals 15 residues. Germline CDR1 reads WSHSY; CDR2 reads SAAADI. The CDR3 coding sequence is TGCGCCAGCAGGGACGGACAGGGGAAACTCTATGGCTACACCTTC. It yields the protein CASRDGQGKLYGYTF.

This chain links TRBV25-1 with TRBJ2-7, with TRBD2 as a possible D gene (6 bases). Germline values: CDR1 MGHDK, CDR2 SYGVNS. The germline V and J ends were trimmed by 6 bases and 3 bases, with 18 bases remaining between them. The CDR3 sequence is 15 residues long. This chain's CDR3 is CASSPRRTNSYEQYF. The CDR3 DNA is TGTGCCAGCAGCCCGAGGCGGACTAACAGCTACGAGCAGTACTTC.

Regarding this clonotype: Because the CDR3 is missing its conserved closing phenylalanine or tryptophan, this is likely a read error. This CDR3 is CASSEMGPNTGELFS. In DNA, the CDR3 is TGCGCCAGCAGCGAAATGGGTCCGAACACCGGGGAGCTGTTTTCT. The chain employs TRBV7-2 and TRBJ2-2; D ambiguous. Per the germline V gene, CDR1 is SGHTA and CDR2 is FQGNSA. This CDR3 has 15 residues.